The 7 T cell receptor beta chains presented below share a single source sample, sequenced in a study of blood T cell repertoires in COVID-19. The method was immunoSEQ multiplex PCR; TCRdb's version includes in-frame clones alone and lacks a portion of them. The top ten clones hold 15% to 20% of a sample with some 330,000 clones, about 92% of them seen once. Sequenced input: PBMCs or T cells enriched from blood (not recorded which). The receptors shown here come from a woman aged 25 to 39 who had recovered from COVID-19.

The chain is built from TRBV5-1 and TRBJ1-2, with D uncertain. The germline gives CDR1 SGHRS, CDR2 YFSETQ. This CDR3 comprises 14 residues. V lost 0 bases and J lost 1, with 7 bases in between. The CDR3 coding sequence is TGCGCCAGCAGCTTGGGGCAGGTTAACTATGGCTACACCTTC. Protein product: CASSLGQVNYGYTF.

The V and J genes are TRBV7-2 and TRBJ1-3; the D is unclear. This CDR3 spans 14 amino acids. Looked up from germline, CDR1 is SGHTA and CDR2 is FQGNSA. V was shortened by 5 bases and J by 3 bases, with 11 bases between the two germline ends. The CDR3 spells CASSLVGSGNTIYF. CDR3 DNA sequence: TGTGCCAGCAGCCTAGTTGGTAGTGGAAACACCATATATTTT.

This clone has just one count. The J gene is TRBJ2-3, the V gene TRBV9; a weak D match, TRBD2 (5 bases). Germline loops: CDR1 SGDLS, CDR2 YYNGEE. V gave up 0 bases and J gave up 1 base, with 12 bases separating them. This CDR3 has 16 residues. In nucleotides, the CDR3 is TGTGCCAGCAGCGTAGGCCTTAGCGATGGCACAGATACGCAGTATTTT. This sequence encodes CASSVGLSDGTDTQYF.

V is TRBV6-2 or TRBV6-3 and J is TRBJ2-5; TRBD2 agrees at 7 bases. Germline V CDR1 and CDR2: MNHEY, SVGEGT. The CDR3 loop spans 15 amino acids. The V and J ends lost 4 bases and 1 base, in that order; junction bases with no gene match: 6. CDR3 in amino acids: CASSLGLAVQETQYF. The CDR3 DNA reads as TGTGCCAGCAGTTTGGGGCTAGCGGTCCAAGAGACCCAGTACTTC.

A single count supports this clone. This chain uses TRBV7-2 with TRBJ2-7, with D possibly TRBD1 on 6 matching bases. V was shortened by 2 bases and J by 2 bases, with 10 bases between the two germline ends. This CDR3 is 14 amino acids long. Germline CDR1 SGHTA, CDR2 FQGNSA. The CDR3 region is CASSLQGPTYEQYF. The CDR3 DNA sequence: TGTGCCAGCAGCTTACAGGGGCCTACCTACGAGCAGTACTTC. Filled out from reference TRBV7-2 and TRBJ2-7, the complete variable domain reads GAGVSQSPSNKVTEKGKDVELRCDPISGHTALYWYRQSLGQGLEFLIYFQGNSAPDKSGLPSDRFSAERTGGSVSTLTIQRTQQEDSAVYLCASSLQGPTYEQYFGPGTRLTVT.

The chain uses TRBV15 and TRBJ1-2, with D perhaps matching TRBD1 (5 bases). There are 15 residues in the CDR3. V was clipped by 0 bases and J by 8 bases, with 16 bases between them. Germline CDR1 LNHNV, CDR2 YYDKDF (reference sequence). CDR3 residues: CATSRDLGAVRGYTF. DNA of the CDR3: TGTGCCACCAGCAGAGATCTTGGGGCGGTCCGGGGCTACACCTTC.

The V gene is TRBV11-3, the J gene TRBJ2-6; D unclear. The CDR3 has 11 residues. CDR1 and CDR2 (germline): SGHNT, YENEEA. The germline V and J ends were trimmed by 7 bases and 4 bases, with 2 bases remaining between them. The CDR3 bases are TGTGCCAGCACAGGGGCCAACGTCCTGACTTTC. This sequence encodes CASTGANVLTF. The complete variable domain, with remaining parts taken from reference TRBV11-3 and TRBJ2-6, reads EAGVVQSPRYKIIEKKQPVAFWCNPISGHNTLYWYLQNLGQGPELLIRYENEEAVDDSQLPKDRFSAERLKGVDSTLKIQPAELGDSAVYLCASTGANVLTFGAGSRLTVL.